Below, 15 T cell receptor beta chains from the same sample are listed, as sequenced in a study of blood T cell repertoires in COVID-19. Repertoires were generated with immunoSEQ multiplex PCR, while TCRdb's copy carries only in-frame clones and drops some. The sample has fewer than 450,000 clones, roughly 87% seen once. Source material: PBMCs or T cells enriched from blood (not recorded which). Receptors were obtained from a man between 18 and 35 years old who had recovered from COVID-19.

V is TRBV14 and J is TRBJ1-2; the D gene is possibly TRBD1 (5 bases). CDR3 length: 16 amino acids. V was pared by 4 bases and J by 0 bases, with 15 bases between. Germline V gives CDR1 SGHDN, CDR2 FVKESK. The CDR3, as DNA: TGTGCCAGCAGCCCCTGGGGGGGTTTGGCTAACTATGGCTACACCTTC. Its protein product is CASSPWGGLANYGYTF.

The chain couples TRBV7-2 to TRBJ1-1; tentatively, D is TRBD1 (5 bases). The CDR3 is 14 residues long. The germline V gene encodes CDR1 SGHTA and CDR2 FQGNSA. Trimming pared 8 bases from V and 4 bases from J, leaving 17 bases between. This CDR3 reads CASGRDLGGTEAFF. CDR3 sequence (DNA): TGTGCCAGCGGTCGGGACCTCGGGGGCACTGAAGCTTTCTTT.

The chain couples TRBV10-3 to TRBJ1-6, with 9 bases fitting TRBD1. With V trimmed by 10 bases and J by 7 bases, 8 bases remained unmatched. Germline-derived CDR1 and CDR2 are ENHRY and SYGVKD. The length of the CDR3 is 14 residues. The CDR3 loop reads CATAGDRDNSPLHF. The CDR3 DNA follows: TGTGCCACCGCGGGGGACAGGGACAATTCACCCCTCCACTTT.

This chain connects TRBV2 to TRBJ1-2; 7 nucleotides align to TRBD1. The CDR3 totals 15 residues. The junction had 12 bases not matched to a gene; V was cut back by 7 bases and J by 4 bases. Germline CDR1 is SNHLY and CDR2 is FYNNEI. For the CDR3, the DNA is TGTGCCAGCAAAGAGGAGGGGGCGACGATCTATGGCTACACCTTC. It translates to CASKEEGATIYGYTF.

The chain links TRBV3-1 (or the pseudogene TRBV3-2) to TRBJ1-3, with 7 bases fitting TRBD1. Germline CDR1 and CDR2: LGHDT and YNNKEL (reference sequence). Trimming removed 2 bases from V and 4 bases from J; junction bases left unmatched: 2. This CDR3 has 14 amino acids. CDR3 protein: CASSQTGDGNTIYF. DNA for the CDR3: TGTGCCAGCAGCCAAACAGGGGACGGAAACACCATATATTTT.

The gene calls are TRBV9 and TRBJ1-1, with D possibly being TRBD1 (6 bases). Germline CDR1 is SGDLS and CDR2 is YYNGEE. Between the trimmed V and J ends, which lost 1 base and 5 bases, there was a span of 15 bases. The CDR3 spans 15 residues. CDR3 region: CASSVLQGPETEAFF. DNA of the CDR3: TGTGCCAGCAGCGTACTGCAGGGGCCGGAAACTGAAGCTTTCTTT.

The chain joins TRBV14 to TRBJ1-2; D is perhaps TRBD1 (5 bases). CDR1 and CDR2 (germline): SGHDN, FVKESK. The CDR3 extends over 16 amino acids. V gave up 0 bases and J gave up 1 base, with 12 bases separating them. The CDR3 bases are TGTGCCAGCAGCCAAGATCTGGGGCGCGTTAACTATGGCTACACCTTC. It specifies CASSQDLGRVNYGYTF. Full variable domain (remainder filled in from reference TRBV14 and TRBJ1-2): EAGVTQFPSHSVIEKGQTVTLRCDPISGHDNLYWYRRVMGKEIKFLLHFVKESKQDESGMPNNRFLAERTGGTYSTLKVQPAELEDSGVYFCASSQDLGRVNYGYTFGSGTRLTVV.

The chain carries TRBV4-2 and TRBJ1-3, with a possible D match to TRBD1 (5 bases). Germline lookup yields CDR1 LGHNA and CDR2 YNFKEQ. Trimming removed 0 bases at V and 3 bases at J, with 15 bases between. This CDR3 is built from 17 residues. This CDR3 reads CASSQDPAGINGNTIYF. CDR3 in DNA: TGTGCCAGCAGCCAAGACCCAGCAGGGATCAATGGAAACACCATATATTTT.

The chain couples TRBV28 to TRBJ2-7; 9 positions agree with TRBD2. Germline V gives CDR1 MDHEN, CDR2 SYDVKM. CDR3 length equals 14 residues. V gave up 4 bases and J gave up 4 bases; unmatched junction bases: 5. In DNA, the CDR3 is TGTGCCAGCAGTTCCGGGACTAGCCAGTACGAGCAGTACTTC. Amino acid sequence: CASSSGTSQYEQYF.

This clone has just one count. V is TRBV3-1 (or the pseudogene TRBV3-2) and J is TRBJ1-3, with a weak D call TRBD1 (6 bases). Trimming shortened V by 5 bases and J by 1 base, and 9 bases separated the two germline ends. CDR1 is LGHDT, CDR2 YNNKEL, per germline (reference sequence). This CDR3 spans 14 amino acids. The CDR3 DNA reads TGTGCCAGCAGCTATACAGGGTCTGGAAACACCATATATTTT. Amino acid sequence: CASSYTGSGNTIYF.

Here the CDR3 DNA reads TGTGCCAGCGCTGTCGGCTCACAGGGGATATATGGCTACACCTTC. It yields the protein CASAVGSQGIYGYTF. V and J are TRBV6-5 and TRBJ1-2; 7 bases fit TRBD1. V shed 8 bases and J 5 bases; nucleotides not matched to a gene: 14. The CDR3 consists of 15 residues. In germline, CDR1 is MNHEY, CDR2 SVGAGI.

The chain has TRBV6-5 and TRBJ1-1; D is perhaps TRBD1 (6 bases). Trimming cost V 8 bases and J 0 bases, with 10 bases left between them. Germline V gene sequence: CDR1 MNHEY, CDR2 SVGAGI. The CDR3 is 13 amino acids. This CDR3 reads CASLRDMNTEAFF. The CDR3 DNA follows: TGTGCCAGCCTCCGGGACATGAACACTGAAGCTTTCTTT.

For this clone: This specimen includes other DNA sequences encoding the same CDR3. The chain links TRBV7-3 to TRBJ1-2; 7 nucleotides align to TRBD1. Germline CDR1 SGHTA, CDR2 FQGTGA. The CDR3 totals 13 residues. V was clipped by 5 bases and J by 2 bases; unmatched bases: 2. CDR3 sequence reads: CASSPGQNYGYTF. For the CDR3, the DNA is TGTGCCAGCAGCCCGGGACAGAACTATGGCTACACCTTC.

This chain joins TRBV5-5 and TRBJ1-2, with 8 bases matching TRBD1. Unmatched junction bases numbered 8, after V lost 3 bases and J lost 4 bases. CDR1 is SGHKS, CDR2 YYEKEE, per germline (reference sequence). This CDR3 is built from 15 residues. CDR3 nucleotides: TGTGCCAGCAGCTCGCCAGACGACAGGGGCTATGGCTACACCTTC. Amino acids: CASSSPDDRGYGYTF.

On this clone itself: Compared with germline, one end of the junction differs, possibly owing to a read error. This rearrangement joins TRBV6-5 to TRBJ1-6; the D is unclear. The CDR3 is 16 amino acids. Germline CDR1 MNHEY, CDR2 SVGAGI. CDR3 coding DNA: TGTGCCAGCAGTAACTCCCCGGGAGGGCAAAATTCACCCCTCCACTTT. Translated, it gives CASSNSPGGQNSPLHF.